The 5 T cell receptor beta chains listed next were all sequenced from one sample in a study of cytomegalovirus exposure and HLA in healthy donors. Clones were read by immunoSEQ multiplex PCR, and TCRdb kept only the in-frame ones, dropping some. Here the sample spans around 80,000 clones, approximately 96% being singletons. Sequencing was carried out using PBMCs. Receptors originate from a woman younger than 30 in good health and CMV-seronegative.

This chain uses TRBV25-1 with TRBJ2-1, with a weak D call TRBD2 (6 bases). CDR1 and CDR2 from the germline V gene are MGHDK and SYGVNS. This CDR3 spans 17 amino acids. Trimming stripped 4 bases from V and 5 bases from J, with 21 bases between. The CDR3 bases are TGTGCCAGCAGTGTATCAAGGTGGGCTAGCGAGAACAATGAGCAGTTCTTC. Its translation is CASSVSRWASENNEQFF.

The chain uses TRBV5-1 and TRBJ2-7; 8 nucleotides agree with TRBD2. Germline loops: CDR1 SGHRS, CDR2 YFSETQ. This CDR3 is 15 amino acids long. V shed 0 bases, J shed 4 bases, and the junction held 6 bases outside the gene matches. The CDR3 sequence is CASSLELAGGYEQYF. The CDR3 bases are TGCGCCAGCAGCTTGGAGCTAGCGGGCGGGTACGAGCAGTACTTC.

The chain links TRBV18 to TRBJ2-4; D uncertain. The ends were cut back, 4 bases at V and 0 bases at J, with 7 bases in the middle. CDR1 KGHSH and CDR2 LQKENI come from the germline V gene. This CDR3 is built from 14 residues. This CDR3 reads CASSLNLAKNIQYF. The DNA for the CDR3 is TGTGCCAGCTCACTCAACTTAGCCAAAAACATTCAGTACTTC.

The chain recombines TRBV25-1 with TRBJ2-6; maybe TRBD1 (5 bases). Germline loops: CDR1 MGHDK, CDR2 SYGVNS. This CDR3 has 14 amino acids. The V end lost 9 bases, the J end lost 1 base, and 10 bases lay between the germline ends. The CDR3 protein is CASEQGSGANVLTF. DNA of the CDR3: TGTGCCAGTGAGCAGGGTTCTGGGGCCAACGTCCTGACTTTC.

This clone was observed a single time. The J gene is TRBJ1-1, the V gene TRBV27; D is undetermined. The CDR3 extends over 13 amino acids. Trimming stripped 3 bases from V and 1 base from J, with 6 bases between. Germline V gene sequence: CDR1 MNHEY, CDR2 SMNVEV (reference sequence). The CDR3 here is CASSFSRNTEAFF. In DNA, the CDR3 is TGTGCCAGCAGTTTTAGTCGGAACACTGAAGCTTTCTTT.